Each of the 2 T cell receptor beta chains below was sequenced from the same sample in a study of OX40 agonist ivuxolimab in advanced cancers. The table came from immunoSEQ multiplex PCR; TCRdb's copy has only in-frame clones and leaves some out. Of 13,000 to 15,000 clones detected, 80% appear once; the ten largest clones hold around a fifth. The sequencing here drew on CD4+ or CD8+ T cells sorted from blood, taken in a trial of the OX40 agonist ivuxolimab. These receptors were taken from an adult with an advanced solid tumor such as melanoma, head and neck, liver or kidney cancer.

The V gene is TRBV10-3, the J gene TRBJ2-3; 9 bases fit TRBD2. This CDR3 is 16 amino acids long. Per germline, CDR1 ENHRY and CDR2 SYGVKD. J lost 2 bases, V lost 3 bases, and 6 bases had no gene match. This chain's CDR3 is CAISDLAGPVTDTQYF. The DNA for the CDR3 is TGTGCCATCAGTGACCTAGCGGGGCCTGTCACAGATACGCAGTATTTT.

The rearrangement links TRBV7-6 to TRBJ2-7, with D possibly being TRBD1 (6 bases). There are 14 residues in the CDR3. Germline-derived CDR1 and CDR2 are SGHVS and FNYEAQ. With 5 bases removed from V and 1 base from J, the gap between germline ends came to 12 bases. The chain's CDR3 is CASSLTGLSYEQYF. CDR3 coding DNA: TGTGCCAGCAGCCTGACAGGATTATCCTACGAGCAGTACTTC.